This entry features one T cell receptor (beta chain) sequence. The source of the sample is a study of T cells expressing NK-cell markers. TCRdb processed the 5' RACE reads again and assigns one entry to each CDR3 protein, with no DNA. The ten most abundant clones cover around a sixth of a sample with roughly 180,000 distinct CDR3 sequences. Input material: blood T cells: a sorted CD56 or NKG2C T cell subset, CD4+ or CD8+ T cells, or bulk PBMC T cells (not recorded which). This TCR came from a woman between 18 and 69 years old in good health.

The CDR3 sequence is CASSRQSSYEQYF. The V and J genes are TRBV18 and TRBJ2-7. Germline lookup yields CDR1 KGHSH and CDR2 LQKENI. CDR3 size: 13 residues.